The T cell receptor (beta chain) described here comes from a study of OX40 agonist ivuxolimab in advanced cancers. Findings and caveats of the study: Patients who responded partially at 0.1-3.0 mg/kg showed clonal expansion ranking among the lowest.

Germline CDR1 and CDR2: LNHDA and SQIVND (reference sequence). V lost 7 bases and J lost 0, with 16 bases in between. The CDR3 sequence is 16 residues long. This table comes from immunoSEQ multiplex PCR, and its TCRdb copy is limited to in-frame clones, with some not included. Of approximately 70,000 clones in the sample, 85% to 90% are singletons; the top ten hold 0.94%. In regard to this clone: Its antigen is undetermined.

This sequence originates from an adult with an advanced solid tumor such as melanoma, head and neck, liver or kidney cancer. This chain links TRBV19 with TRBJ2-1, with D possibly matching TRBD1 (7 bases). The material was CD4+ or CD8+ T cells sorted from blood, obtained in a trial of the OX40 agonist ivuxolimab. CDR3 nucleotide sequence: TGTGCCAGTACCCCAGGGGGGATTAGCTCCTACAATGAGCAGTTCTTC. Its protein is CASTPGGISSYNEQFF. Filled out from reference TRBV19 and TRBJ2-1, the complete variable domain reads DGGITQSPKYLFRKEGQNVTLSCEQNLNHDAMYWYRQDPGQGLRLIYYSQIVNDFQKGDIAEGYSVSREKKESFPLTVTSAQKNPTAFYLCASTPGGISSYNEQFFGPGTRLTVL.